The clone carrying this T cell receptor beta chain was seen a handful of times. What it recognizes is unknown. These data belong to a study of cytotoxic CD8 clonotypes in ibrutinib-treated CLL. About the research overall: Among patients, around 25 responded partially and 2 completely; approximately 15 then stayed remitted and around 12 progressed after median around 66 months.

Targeted sequencing depth ranged from 1 in 200,000 to 1 in 1 million T cells. Only in-frame clones appear in the TCRdb table, and some are missing; sequencing was by immunoSEQ multiplex PCR. The table includes around 310,000 clones, roughly 79% detected once. Study outcomes and limitations: Clonality measured at baseline exceeded age-matched healthy donors, tracking circulating CD8+ T-cell counts.

V lost 5 bases and J lost 5; bases outside the gene matches: 8. The CDR3 sequence is 15 residues long. The germline CDR1 and CDR2 sequences are SGHNT and YENEEA. Frozen-stored PBMCs produced approximately 1.9 micrograms of genomic DNA for TCR beta libraries. Sample: PBMCs, taken before ibrutinib treatment. This sequence was found in a human donor with chronic lymphocytic leukemia. The rearrangement uses TRBV11-3 and TRBJ2-3; TRBD1 matches 9 bases. CDR3: CASSLGQGFGDTQYF. The CDR3, as DNA: TGTGCCAGCAGCCTGGGACAGGGTTTTGGAGATACGCAGTATTTT.